This TCR beta chain was retrieved from a study of blood T cell repertoires in COVID-19. Across the study: PBMCs, B-cell-depleted T cells, or T cells were the source of the cDNA or gDNA that made up the material.

Authors' data handling: The authors estimated nucleated cell counts from reference gene primer amplification. Some clones are missing from TCRdb's copy, which holds only in-frame ones; the method was immunoSEQ multiplex PCR. The V and J calls and clone size come from that table; D and trimming were worked out from the DNA. The sample contains approximately 230,000 clones, 80% to 90% of which appear only once. V dropped 0 bases and J dropped 5 bases, with 13 bases sitting between them. The CDR3 runs to 15 residues. Germline V gene sequence: CDR1 SGHDN, CDR2 FVKESK. The sequenced sample consisted of PBMCs or T cells enriched from blood (not recorded which). The TCR was taken from a middle-aged man who had recovered from COVID-19. V is TRBV14 and J is TRBJ2-5, with D perhaps TRBD2 (5 bases). CDR3 sequence reads: CASSQETTIMETQYF. Written as DNA, the CDR3 is TGTGCCAGCAGCCAAGAGACTACCATTATGGAGACCCAGTACTTC.